The following is a T cell receptor beta chain sequence with its context. Mismatch with germline at one junction end may stem from a read error. The data derive from a study of post-analysis software for immune sequencing data. cDNA libraries for TCR beta contained unique molecular identifiers. One entry per CDR3 protein, called by TCRdb with MiXCR from the PCR reads. This table holds hundreds of thousands of distinct CDR3 sequences, about 27% found once. This clonotype was sampled from a girl under 18 with multiple sclerosis. The sample was blood.

The chain's CDR3 is CASSWPGLAGIDAQYF. As DNA, the CDR3 is TGTGCCAGCAGTTGGCCGGGACTAGCGGGGATAGATGCGCAGTATTTT. This chain connects TRBV12-3 or TRBV12-4 to TRBJ2-3, with TRBD2 matching 13 bases. This CDR3 is built from 16 residues.